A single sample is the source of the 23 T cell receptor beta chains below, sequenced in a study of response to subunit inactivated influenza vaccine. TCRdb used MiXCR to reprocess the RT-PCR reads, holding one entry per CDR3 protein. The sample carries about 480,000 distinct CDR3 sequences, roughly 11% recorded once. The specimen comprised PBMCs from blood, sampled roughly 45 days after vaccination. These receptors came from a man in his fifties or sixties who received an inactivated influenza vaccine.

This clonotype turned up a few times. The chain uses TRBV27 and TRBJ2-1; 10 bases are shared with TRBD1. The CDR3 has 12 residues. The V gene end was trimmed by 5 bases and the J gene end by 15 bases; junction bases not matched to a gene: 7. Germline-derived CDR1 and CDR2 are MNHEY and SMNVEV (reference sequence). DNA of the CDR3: TGTGCCAGCAGTCTACGGACAGGGGGGATGTTCTTC. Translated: CASSLRTGGMFF.

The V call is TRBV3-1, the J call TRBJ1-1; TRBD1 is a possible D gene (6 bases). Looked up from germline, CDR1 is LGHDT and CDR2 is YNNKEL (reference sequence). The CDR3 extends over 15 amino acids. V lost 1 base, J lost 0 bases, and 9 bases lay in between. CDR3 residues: CASSQVSGVNTEAFF. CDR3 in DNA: TGTGCCAGCAGCCAAGTGTCAGGGGTGAACACTGAAGCTTTCTTT.

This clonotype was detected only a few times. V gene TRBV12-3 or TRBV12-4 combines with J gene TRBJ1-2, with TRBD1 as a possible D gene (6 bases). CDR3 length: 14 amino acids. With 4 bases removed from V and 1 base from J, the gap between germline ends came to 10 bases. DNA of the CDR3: TGTGCCAGCAGTTCAGGGGCGCGTAACTATGGCTACACCTTC. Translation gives CASSSGARNYGYTF.

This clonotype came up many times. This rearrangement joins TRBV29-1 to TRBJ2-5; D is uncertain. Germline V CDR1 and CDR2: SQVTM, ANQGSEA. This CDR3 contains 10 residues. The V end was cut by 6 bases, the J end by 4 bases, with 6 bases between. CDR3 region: CSVRRETQYF. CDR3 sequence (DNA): TGCAGCGTGAGACGAGAGACCCAGTACTTC.

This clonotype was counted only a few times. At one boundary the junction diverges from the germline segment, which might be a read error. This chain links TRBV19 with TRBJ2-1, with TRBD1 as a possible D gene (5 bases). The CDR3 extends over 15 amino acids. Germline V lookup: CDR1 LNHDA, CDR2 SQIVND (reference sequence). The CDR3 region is CASSIGRGSFNEQFF. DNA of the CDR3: TGTGCCAGTAGTATAGGTAGGGGATCCTTCAATGAGCAGTTCTTC.

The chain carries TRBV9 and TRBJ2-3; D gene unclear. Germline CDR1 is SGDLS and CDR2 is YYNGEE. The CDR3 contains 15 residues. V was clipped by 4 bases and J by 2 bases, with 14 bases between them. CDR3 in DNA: TGTGCCAGCAGCCCCAGCCCGGCCTTCACAGATACGCAGTATTTT. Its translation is CASSPSPAFTDTQYF.

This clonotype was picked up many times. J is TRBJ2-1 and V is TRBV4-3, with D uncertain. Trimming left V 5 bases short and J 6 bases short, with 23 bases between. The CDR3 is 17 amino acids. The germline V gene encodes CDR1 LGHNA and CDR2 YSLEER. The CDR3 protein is CASSNKIGTRDTNEQFF. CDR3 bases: TGCGCCAGCAGCAACAAGATCGGAACCCGAGATACCAATGAGCAGTTCTTC.

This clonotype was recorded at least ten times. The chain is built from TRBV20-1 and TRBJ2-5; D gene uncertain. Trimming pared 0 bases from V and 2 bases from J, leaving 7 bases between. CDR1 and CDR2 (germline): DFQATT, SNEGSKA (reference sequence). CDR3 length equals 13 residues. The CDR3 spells CSAREVNQETQYF. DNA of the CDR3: TGCAGTGCTAGAGAGGTGAATCAAGAGACCCAGTACTTC.

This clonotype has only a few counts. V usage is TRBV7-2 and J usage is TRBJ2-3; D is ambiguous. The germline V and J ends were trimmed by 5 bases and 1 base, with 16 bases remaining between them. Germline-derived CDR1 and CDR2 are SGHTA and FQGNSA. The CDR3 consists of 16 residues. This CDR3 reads CASSPGRTKRTDTQYF. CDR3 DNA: TGTGCCAGCAGCCCGGGCCGGACGAAGCGCACAGATACGCAGTATTTT.

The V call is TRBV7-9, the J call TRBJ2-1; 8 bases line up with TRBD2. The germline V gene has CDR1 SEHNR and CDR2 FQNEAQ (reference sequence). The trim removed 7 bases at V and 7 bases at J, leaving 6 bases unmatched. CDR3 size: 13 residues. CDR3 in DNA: TGTGCCAGCACCCACCGGGGGGGGAATGAGCAGTTCTTC. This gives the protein CASTHRGGNEQFF.

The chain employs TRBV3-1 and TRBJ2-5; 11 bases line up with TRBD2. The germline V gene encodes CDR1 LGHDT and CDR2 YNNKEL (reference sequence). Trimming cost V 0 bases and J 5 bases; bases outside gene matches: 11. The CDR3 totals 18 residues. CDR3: CASSQDRPSGRPRETQYF. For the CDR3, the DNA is TGTGCCAGCAGCCAAGATAGGCCTAGCGGGAGGCCCCGGGAGACCCAGTACTTC.

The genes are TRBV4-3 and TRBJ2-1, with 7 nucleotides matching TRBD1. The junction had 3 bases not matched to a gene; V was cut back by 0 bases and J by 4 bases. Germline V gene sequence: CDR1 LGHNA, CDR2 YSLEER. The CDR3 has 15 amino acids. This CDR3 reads CASSQEHRGYNEQFF. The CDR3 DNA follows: TGCGCCAGCAGCCAAGAACACAGGGGATACAATGAGCAGTTCTTC.

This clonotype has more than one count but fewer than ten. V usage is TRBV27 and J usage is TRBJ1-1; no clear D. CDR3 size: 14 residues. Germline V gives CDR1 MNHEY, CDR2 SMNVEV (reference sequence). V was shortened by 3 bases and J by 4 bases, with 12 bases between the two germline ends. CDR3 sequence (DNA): TGTGCCAGCAGTTTTCTTCCCAGCTCCACTGAAGCTTTCTTT. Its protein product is CASSFLPSSTEAFF.

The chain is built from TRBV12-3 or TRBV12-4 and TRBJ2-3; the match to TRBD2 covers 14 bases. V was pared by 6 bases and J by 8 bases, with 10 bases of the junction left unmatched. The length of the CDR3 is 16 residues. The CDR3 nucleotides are TGTGCCAGCAGCTCCGGGACTAGCGGGGGCCTATCTACGCAGTATTTT. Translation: CASSSGTSGGLSTQYF.

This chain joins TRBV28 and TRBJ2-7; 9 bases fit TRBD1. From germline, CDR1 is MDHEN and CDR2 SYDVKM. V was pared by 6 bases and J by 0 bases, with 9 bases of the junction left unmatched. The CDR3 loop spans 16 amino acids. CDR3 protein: CASRPDRGGTSYEQYF. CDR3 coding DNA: TGTGCCAGCAGACCGGACAGGGGCGGGACCTCCTACGAGCAGTACTTC.

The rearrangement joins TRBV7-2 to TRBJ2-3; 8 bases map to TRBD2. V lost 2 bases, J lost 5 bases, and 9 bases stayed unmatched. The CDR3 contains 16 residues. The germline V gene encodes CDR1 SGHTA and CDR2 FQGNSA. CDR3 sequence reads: CASSLRKLAVKDTQYF. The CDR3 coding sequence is TGTGCCAGCAGCTTACGTAAACTAGCGGTAAAAGATACGCAGTATTTT. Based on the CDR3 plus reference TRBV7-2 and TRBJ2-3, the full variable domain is GAGVSQSPSNKVTEKGKDVELRCDPISGHTALYWYRQSLGQGLEFLIYFQGNSAPDKSGLPSDRFSAERTGGSVSTLTIQRTQQEDSAVYLCASSLRKLAVKDTQYFGPGTRLTVL.

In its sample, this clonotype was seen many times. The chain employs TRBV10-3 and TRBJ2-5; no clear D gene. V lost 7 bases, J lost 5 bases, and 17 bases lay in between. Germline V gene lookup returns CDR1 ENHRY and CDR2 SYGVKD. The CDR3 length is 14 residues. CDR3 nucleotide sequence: TGTGCCATCACCGATCTGTGGGGTTCCGAGACCCAGTACTTC. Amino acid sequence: CAITDLWGSETQYF.

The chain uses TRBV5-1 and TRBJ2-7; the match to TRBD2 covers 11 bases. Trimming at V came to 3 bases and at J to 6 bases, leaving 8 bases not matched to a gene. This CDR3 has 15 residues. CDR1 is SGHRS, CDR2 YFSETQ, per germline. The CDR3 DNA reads TGCGCCAGCAGCTGGGGACTAGCGGTTTCCCGCGAGCAGTACTTC. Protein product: CASSWGLAVSREQYF.

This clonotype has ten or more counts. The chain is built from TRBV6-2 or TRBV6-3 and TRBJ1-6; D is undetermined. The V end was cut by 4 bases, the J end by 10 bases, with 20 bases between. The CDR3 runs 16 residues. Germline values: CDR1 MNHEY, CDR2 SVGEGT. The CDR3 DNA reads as TGTGCCAGCAGTTTCGCGGACGGACGGCGGTTGTCACCCCTCCACTTT. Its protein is CASSFADGRRLSPLHF.

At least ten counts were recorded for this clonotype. CDR3 in amino acids: CASSARTEGGEQFF. In DNA, the CDR3 is TGTGCCAGCAGCGCTCGCACCGAGGGGGGTGAGCAGTTCTTC. This chain connects TRBV9 to TRBJ2-1; the D gene could be TRBD1 or TRBD2 (6 bases each). The CDR3 contains 14 residues. Germline V gene data show CDR1 as SGDLS and CDR2 as YYNGEE. With 3 bases removed from V and 9 bases from J, the gap between germline ends came to 16 bases.

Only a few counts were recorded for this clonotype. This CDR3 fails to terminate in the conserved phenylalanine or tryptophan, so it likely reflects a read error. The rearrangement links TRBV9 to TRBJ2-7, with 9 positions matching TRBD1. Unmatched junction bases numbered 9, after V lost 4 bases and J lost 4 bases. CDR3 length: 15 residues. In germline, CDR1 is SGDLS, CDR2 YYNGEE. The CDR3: CASSPPGQGWYEQYL. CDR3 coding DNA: TGTGCCAGCAGCCCACCGGGACAGGGATGGTACGAGCAGTACCTC.

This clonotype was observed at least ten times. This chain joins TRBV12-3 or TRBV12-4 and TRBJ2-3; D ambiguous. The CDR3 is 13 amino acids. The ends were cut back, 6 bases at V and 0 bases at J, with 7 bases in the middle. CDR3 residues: CASRTVSTDTQYF. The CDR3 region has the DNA TGTGCCAGCAGGACGGTTAGCACAGATACGCAGTATTTT.

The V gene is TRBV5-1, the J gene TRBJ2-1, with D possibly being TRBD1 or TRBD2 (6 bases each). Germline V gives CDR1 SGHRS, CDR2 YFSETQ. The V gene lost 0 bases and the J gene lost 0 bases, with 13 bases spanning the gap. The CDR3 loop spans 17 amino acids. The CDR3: CASSLVGGGLSYNEQFF. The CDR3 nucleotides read TGCGCCAGCAGCTTGGTGGGGGGCGGTCTCTCCTACAATGAGCAGTTCTTC.